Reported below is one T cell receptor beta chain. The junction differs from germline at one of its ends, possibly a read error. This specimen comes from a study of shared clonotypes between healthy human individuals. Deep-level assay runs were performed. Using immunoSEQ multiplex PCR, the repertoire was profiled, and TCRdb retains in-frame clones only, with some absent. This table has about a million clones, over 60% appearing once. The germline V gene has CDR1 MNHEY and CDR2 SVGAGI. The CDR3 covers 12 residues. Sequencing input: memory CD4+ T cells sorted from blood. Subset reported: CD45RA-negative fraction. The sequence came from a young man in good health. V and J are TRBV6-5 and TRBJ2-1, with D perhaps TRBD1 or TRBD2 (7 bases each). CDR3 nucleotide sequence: TGTGCCAGCACAGGGGGGGCAAGGGAGCAGCTCTTC. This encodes CASTGGAREQLF.